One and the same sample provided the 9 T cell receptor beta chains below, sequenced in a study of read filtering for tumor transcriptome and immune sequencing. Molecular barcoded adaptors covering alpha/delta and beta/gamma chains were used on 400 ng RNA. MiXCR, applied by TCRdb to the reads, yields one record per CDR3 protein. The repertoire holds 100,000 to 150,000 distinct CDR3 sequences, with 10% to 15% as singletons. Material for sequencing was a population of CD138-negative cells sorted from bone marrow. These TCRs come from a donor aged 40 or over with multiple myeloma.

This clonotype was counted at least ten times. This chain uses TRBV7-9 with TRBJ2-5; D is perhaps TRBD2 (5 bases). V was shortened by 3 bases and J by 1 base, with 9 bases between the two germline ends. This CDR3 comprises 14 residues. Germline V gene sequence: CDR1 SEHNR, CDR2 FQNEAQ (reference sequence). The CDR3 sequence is CASSFEGSQETQYF. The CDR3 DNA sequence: TGTGCCAGCAGCTTCGAGGGTAGCCAAGAGACCCAGTACTTC.

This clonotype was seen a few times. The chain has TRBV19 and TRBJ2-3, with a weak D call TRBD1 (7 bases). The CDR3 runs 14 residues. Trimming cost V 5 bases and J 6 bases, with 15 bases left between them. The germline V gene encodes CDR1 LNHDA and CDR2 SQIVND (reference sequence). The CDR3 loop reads CASSSQGRKDTQYF. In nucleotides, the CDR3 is TGTGCCAGTAGTTCACAGGGGAGGAAGGATACGCAGTATTTT.

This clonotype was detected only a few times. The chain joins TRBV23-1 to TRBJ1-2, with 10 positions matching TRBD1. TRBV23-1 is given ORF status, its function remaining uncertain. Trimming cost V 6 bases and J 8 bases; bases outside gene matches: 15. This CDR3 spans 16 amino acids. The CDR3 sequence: CASSLPPRDRGNGYTF. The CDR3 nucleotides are TGCGCCAGCAGCCTACCCCCGCGGGACAGGGGTAACGGCTACACCTTC.

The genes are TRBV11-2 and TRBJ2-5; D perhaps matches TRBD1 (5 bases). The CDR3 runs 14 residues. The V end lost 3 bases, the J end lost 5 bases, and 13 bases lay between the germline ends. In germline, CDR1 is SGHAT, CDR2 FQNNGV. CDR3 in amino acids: CASSFQGSGETQYF. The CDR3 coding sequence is TGTGCCAGCAGCTTCCAGGGTTCTGGGGAGACCCAGTACTTC.

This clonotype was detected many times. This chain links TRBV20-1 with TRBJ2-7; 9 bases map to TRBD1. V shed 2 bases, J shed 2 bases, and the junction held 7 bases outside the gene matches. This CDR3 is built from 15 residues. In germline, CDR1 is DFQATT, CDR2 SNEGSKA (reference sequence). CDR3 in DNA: TGCAGTGCTAGACGAAGGACAGGGGACCCCTACGAGCAGTACTTC. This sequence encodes CSARRRTGDPYEQYF.

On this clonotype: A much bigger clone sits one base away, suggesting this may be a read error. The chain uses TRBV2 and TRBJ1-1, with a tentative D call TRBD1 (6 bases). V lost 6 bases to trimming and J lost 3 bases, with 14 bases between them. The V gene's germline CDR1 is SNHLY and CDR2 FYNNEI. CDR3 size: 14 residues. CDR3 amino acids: CASRSGGSYTEAFF. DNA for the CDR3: TGTGCCAGCAGGTCGGGGGGCTCGTACACTGAAGCTTTCTTT.

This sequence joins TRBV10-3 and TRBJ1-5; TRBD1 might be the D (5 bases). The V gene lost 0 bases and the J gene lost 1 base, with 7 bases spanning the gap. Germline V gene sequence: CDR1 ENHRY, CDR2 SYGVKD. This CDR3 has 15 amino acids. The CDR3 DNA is TGTGCCATCAGTGAGTCGGGGGACAGCAATCAGCCCCAGCATTTT. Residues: CAISESGDSNQPQHF.

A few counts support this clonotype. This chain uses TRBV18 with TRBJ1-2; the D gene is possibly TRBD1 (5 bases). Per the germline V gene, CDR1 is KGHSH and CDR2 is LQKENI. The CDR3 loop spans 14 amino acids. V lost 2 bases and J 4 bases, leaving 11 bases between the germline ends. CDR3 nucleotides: TGTGCCAGCTCACCAGGGACGGAAGTCTATGGCTACACCTTC. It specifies CASSPGTEVYGYTF.

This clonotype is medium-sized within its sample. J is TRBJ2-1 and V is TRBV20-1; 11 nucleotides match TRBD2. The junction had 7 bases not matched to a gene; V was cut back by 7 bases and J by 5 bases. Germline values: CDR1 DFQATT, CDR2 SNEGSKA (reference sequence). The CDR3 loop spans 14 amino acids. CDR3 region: CSVMTSGIHNEQFF. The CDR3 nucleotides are TGCAGTGTCATGACTAGCGGGATCCACAATGAGCAGTTCTTC.